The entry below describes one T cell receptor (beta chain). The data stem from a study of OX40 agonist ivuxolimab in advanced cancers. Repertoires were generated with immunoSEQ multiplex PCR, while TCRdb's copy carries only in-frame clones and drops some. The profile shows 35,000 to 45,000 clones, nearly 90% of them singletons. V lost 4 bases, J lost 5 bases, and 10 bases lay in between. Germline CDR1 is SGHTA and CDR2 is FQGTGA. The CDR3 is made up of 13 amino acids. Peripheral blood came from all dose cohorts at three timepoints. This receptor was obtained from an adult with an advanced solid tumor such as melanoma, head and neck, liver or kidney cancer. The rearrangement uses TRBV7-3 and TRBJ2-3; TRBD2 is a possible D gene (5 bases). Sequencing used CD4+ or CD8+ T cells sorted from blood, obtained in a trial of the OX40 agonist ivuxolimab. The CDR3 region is CASSSPSLDTQYF. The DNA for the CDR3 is TGTGCCAGCAGCTCCCCTAGCCTAGATACGCAGTATTTT. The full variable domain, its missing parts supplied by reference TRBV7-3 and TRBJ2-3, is GAGVSQTPSNKVTEKGKYVELRCDPISGHTALYWYRQSLGQGPEFLIYFQGTGAADDSGLPNDRFFAVRPEGSVSTLKIQRTERGDSAVYLCASSSPSLDTQYFGPGTRLTVL.